One sample yielded the 27 T cell receptor beta chains listed below, sequenced in a study of blood T cell repertoires in COVID-19. Assay used: immunoSEQ multiplex PCR; TCRdb lists only in-frame clones, some missing. The sample has 300,000 to 400,000 clones, roughly 90% seen once. Input material: peripheral blood. The source is a woman in her 70s with COVID-19, enrolled during active disease.

The rearrangement links TRBV3-1 (or the pseudogene TRBV3-2) to TRBJ1-2; D ambiguous. V was clipped by 4 bases and J by 0 bases, with 12 bases between them. CDR1 is LGHDT, CDR2 YNNKEL, per germline (reference sequence). The CDR3 consists of 15 residues. The DNA for the CDR3 is TGTGCCAGCAGCCCAGGCCCGCGCGCTAACTATGGCTACACCTTC. Translation: CASSPGPRANYGYTF.

V usage is TRBV27 and J usage is TRBJ1-5; D is perhaps TRBD1 (5 bases). Looked up from germline, CDR1 is MNHEY and CDR2 is SMNVEV (reference sequence). Trimming removed 2 bases at V and 0 bases at J, with 11 bases between. This CDR3 contains 16 residues. DNA of the CDR3: TGTGCCAGCAGTTTAAAGGCAGACAGTAGCAATCAGCCCCAGCATTTT. Amino acids: CASSLKADSSNQPQHF.

The J gene is TRBJ1-1, the V gene TRBV18; the match to TRBD1 covers 9 bases. With V trimmed by 5 bases and J by 4 bases, 5 bases remained unmatched. CDR3 length: 14 residues. Germline V gene data show CDR1 as KGHSH and CDR2 as LQKENI. CDR3 sequence reads: CASSDRGMGTEAFF. CDR3 coding DNA: TGTGCCAGCTCAGACAGGGGGATGGGCACTGAAGCTTTCTTT.

This chain uses TRBV27 with TRBJ1-2, with 8 bases fitting TRBD1. CDR3 size: 14 residues. The V segment lost 6 bases and the J segment 6 bases; nucleotides outside the gene matches: 9. Germline V gene data show CDR1 as MNHEY and CDR2 as SMNVEV (reference sequence). The CDR3 DNA reads as TGTGCCAGCAGAGGGACAGGATTATTTCATGGCTACACCTTC. Residues: CASRGTGLFHGYTF.

V is TRBV4-1 and J is TRBJ1-6; 7 positions match TRBD1. The CDR3 has 18 amino acids. The V gene end was trimmed by 2 bases and the J gene end by 0 bases; junction bases not matched to a gene: 7. Germline CDR1 MGHRA, CDR2 YSYEKL. CDR3 DNA: TGCGCCAGCAGCCAAACCCGACAGGGACGCTCCTATAATTCACCCCTCCACTTT. Translated, it gives CASSQTRQGRSYNSPLHF.

Here the CDR3 reads CSVAQDTQYF. CDR3 nucleotide sequence: TGCAGCGTTGCCCAGGATACGCAGTATTTT. The rearrangement uses TRBV29-1 and TRBJ2-3, with D hard to call. Trimming removed 4 bases at V and 6 bases at J, with 5 bases between. This CDR3 region has 10 residues. Germline CDR1 is SQVTM and CDR2 is ANQGSEA.

The gene calls are TRBV6-6 and TRBJ2-7, with TRBD2 matching over 7 bases. V shed 6 bases and J 7 bases; nucleotides not matched to a gene: 15. This CDR3 is built from 15 residues. Germline V gene sequence: CDR1 MNHNY, CDR2 SVGAGI (reference sequence). The CDR3 DNA follows: TGTGCCAGCAGAGTTTTCACCCATACAGCGGGGGAGCAGTACTTC. The encoded protein is CASRVFTHTAGEQYF.

The chain has TRBV6-4 and TRBJ1-5, with unresolved D. Germline V gives CDR1 MRHNA, CDR2 SNTAGT. The CDR3 runs to 19 residues. V gave up 2 bases and J gave up 0 bases, with 20 bases separating them. CDR3 DNA: TGTGCCAGCAGTGACCCGGCGGGCAGCTCCAAATATAGCAATCAGCCCCAGCATTTT. Translation gives CASSDPAGSSKYSNQPQHF.

The J gene is TRBJ1-2, the V gene TRBV5-1; D is possibly TRBD1 (6 bases). Trimming took off 1 base at V and 6 bases at J, with 13 bases between the two ends. This CDR3 spans 14 amino acids. Germline V gene lookup returns CDR1 SGHRS and CDR2 YFSETQ. CDR3 DNA: TGCGCCAGCAGCTTGAGACAGGCCAGTGATGGCTACACCTTC. This translates into CASSLRQASDGYTF.

V and J are TRBV21-1 and TRBJ2-5; TRBD2, the table's D call, was not compared with the DNA. TRBV21-1 is a listed pseudogene. The CDR3 has 14 amino acids. The CDR3 DNA reads TGTGCCAGCAGCAACCGGAGGACGCAAGAGACCCAGTACTTC. Its translation: CASSNRRTQETQYF.

This sequence joins TRBV7-9 and TRBJ2-7; TRBD1 is a possible D gene (5 bases). The CDR3 length is 12 residues. Between the trimmed V and J ends, which lost 5 bases and 6 bases, there was a span of 11 bases. CDR1 and CDR2 (germline): SEHNR, FQNEAQ (reference sequence). CDR3 in amino acids: CASSEGALEQYF. The CDR3 DNA reads TGTGCCAGCAGCGAAGGGGCGCTCGAGCAGTACTTC.

The chain joins TRBV24-1 to TRBJ1-1; TRBD1 is a possible D gene (6 bases). The V gene lost 4 bases and the J gene lost 5 bases, with 13 bases spanning the gap. The CDR3 has 14 amino acids. The germline gives CDR1 KGHDR, CDR2 SFDVKD. The CDR3 loop reads CATSDPSTGTEAFF. The CDR3 region has the DNA TGTGCCACCAGTGACCCCTCTACAGGGACTGAAGCTTTCTTT.

The J gene is TRBJ2-3, the V gene TRBV28, with 8 bases matching TRBD1. Looked up from germline, CDR1 is MDHEN and CDR2 is SYDVKM. V lost 6 bases and J lost 5; bases outside the gene matches: 16. CDR3 length equals 17 residues. DNA of the CDR3: TGTGCCAGCAGGCAGCGGCTAGGAGGACAGGGATTAGATACGCAGTATTTT. It translates to CASRQRLGGQGLDTQYF.

The genes are TRBV3-1 (or the pseudogene TRBV3-2) and TRBJ1-1; D is undetermined. With 4 bases removed from V and 2 bases from J, the gap between germline ends came to 14 bases. The CDR3 is 15 residues long. Germline V lookup: CDR1 LGHDT, CDR2 YNNKEL (reference sequence). CDR3 coding DNA: TGTGCCAGCAGCCCCCGGGATCGTCGTAACACTGAAGCTTTCTTT. Protein product: CASSPRDRRNTEAFF.

The rearrangement links TRBV12-3 or TRBV12-4 to TRBJ1-1; maybe TRBD1 (5 bases). V lost 4 bases to trimming and J lost 11 bases, with 14 bases between them. This CDR3 has 12 residues. CDR3 bases: TGTGCCAGCAGTTCGGGAGGGGTAGACGCTTTCTTT. This gives the protein CASSSGGVDAFF.

The rearrangement links TRBV24-1 to TRBJ2-1, with 8 bases matching TRBD1. Per the germline V gene, CDR1 is KGHDR and CDR2 is SFDVKD. The CDR3 runs 15 residues. J lost 8 bases, V lost 0 bases, and 5 bases had no gene match. As DNA, the CDR3 is TGTGCCACCAGTGATTTGACAGGGGGTCTGCATGAGCAGTTCTTC. Protein sequence: CATSDLTGGLHEQFF.

The table lists this clone with a few counts. V is TRBV7-9 and J is TRBJ2-5, with TRBD2 as a possible D gene (5 bases). V shed 2 bases and J shed 5 bases, with 9 bases lying between them. In germline, CDR1 is SEHNR, CDR2 FQNEAQ (reference sequence). This CDR3 is built from 13 residues. CDR3 sequence (DNA): TGTGCCAGCAGCTTACTGAGGGATGAGACCCAGTACTTC. Residues: CASSLLRDETQYF.

This clone was seen once. V is TRBV7-9 and J is TRBJ1-1; D is ambiguous. CDR3 size: 17 residues. Trimming shortened V by 4 bases and J by 0 bases, and 18 bases separated the two germline ends. The germline V gene encodes CDR1 SEHNR and CDR2 FQNEAQ (reference sequence). This CDR3 reads CASSSLTRGGLNTEAFF. The CDR3 DNA reads as TGTGCCAGCAGCTCCCTGACCCGAGGAGGGTTGAACACTGAAGCTTTCTTT.

This clone was seen once. The chain joins TRBV27 to TRBJ2-5; 12 bases align to TRBD2. The CDR3 totals 15 residues. Germline CDR1 MNHEY, CDR2 SMNVEV (reference sequence). V shed 6 bases, J shed 5 bases, and the junction held 7 bases outside the gene matches. CDR3 bases: TGTGCCAGCAGCTCTAGCGGGGGGGCCGGCGAGACCCAGTACTTC. As protein: CASSSSGGAGETQYF.

The chain has TRBV11-3 and TRBJ1-2; D may be TRBD1 (5 bases). V shed 0 bases and J shed 6 bases, with 8 bases lying between them. Germline V gene sequence: CDR1 SGHNT, CDR2 YENEEA. The CDR3 is 13 amino acids. CDR3 sequence reads: CASSLEEGNGYTF. In DNA, the CDR3 is TGTGCCAGCAGCTTAGAGGAGGGGAATGGCTACACCTTC.

The chain uses TRBV5-1 and TRBJ2-1; TRBD2 is a possible D gene (5 bases). V was pared by 3 bases and J by 9 bases, with 13 bases between. CDR1 is SGHRS, CDR2 YFSETQ, per germline. CDR3 length equals 13 residues. The CDR3 nucleotides are TGCGCCAGCAGCTCAGTCTCCAGCGGTGAGCAGTTCTTC. Protein: CASSSVSSGEQFF.

The chain is built from TRBV30 and TRBJ1-6; the D gene is possibly TRBD1 (5 bases). The ends were cut back, 3 bases at V and 10 bases at J, with 13 bases in the middle. Germline V CDR1 and CDR2: GTSNPN, SVGIG (reference sequence). The CDR3 is 13 residues long. CDR3 bases: TGTGCCTGGAGGCGGGGGAGGGGATCACCCCTCCACTTT. It is translated as CAWRRGRGSPLHF.

The gene calls are TRBV20-1 and TRBJ2-7; 13 bases map to TRBD2. The CDR3 is 14 amino acids. CDR1 is DFQATT and CDR2 is SNEGSKA in the germline V gene (reference sequence). V lost 3 bases, J lost 7 bases, and 6 bases stayed unmatched. This CDR3 is CSASVLAGGHEQYF. In DNA, the CDR3 is TGCAGTGCTAGTGTACTAGCGGGGGGGCATGAGCAGTACTTC.

This chain connects TRBV28 to TRBJ1-4; D uncertain. Germline V gene sequence: CDR1 MDHEN, CDR2 SYDVKM. The CDR3 totals 12 residues. Trimming removed 7 bases at V and 7 bases at J, with 10 bases between. CDR3: CASTAGSEKLFF. The CDR3 DNA reads TGTGCCAGCACCGCGGGGAGTGAAAAACTGTTTTTT.

J is TRBJ1-4 and V is TRBV28; TRBD1 might be the D (5 bases). The CDR3 contains 14 residues. The V gene's germline CDR1 is MDHEN and CDR2 SYDVKM. V lost 3 bases, J lost 5 bases, and 10 bases lay in between. The CDR3 spells CASSFAGLNEKLFF. CDR3 sequence (DNA): TGTGCCAGCAGTTTCGCAGGGCTAAATGAAAAACTGTTTTTT. The full variable domain, in which reference TRBV28 and TRBJ1-4 provide the parts outside the CDR3, is DVKVTQSSRYLVKRTGEKVFLECVQDMDHENMFWYRQDPGLGLRLIYFSYDVKMKEKGDIPEGYSVSREKKERFSLILESASTNQTSMYLCASSFAGLNEKLFFGSGTQLSVL.

The chain has TRBV7-9 and TRBJ1-2, with 8 bases lining up with TRBD1. The CDR3 sequence is 15 residues long. Germline V gene data show CDR1 as SEHNR and CDR2 as FQNEAQ (reference sequence). After removal of 5 bases from V and 6 bases from J, the junction contained 11 bases not matched to a gene. The CDR3 sequence is CASSQLRQGPDGYTF. CDR3 nucleotide sequence: TGTGCCAGCAGCCAATTACGACAGGGGCCAGATGGCTACACCTTC.

This chain links TRBV5-5 with TRBJ1-1; no reliable D call. Germline CDR1 is SGHKS and CDR2 is YYEKEE (reference sequence). The CDR3 sequence is 13 residues long. Trimming cost V 4 bases and J 7 bases, with 14 bases left between them. CDR3 in amino acids: CASSAHMEYEAFF. The CDR3 region has the DNA TGTGCCAGCAGCGCTCACATGGAGTATGAAGCTTTCTTT.